This T cell receptor (beta chain) was sequenced in a study of PD-1 blockade in classical Hodgkin lymphoma. Looking at the study overall: Intravenous infusions of nivolumab 3 mg/kg reached patients every 2 weeks.

Noted time point: cycle 4 day 1 (C4D1), after less than 7 weeks of nivolumab. Every patient had relapsed following autologous stem cell transplantation, and cohorts differed in brentuximab vedotin exposure. Isolation of CD4+ T cells from thawed PBMCs was performed by magnetic negative selection. Study-wide results and caveats: Relapsed/refractory patients reportedly had lower baseline diversity than newly diagnosed patients. CD8+ TCR diversity did not rise significantly by C4D1, unlike CD4+.

Profiling relied on immunoSEQ multiplex PCR, and the TCRdb table lists in-frame clones only, not all of them. The repertoire holds fewer than 15,000 clones, with roughly 80% as singletons. The CDR3 totals 13 residues. V lost 5 bases, J lost 7 bases, and 18 bases lay in between. CDR1 is SQVTM and CDR2 is ANQGSEA in the germline V gene. On this clone itself: Its antigen is as yet unknown.

The gene calls are TRBV29-1 and TRBJ2-7; TRBD1 might be the D (6 bases). The sequences come from CD4+ T cells from blood, collected before the fourth cycle of nivolumab. This sequence was found in a human donor with classical Hodgkin lymphoma. The CDR3 reads CSVSGQGLREQYF. Written as DNA, the CDR3 is TGCAGCGTTTCAGGTCAGGGGTTAAGGGAGCAGTACTTC.